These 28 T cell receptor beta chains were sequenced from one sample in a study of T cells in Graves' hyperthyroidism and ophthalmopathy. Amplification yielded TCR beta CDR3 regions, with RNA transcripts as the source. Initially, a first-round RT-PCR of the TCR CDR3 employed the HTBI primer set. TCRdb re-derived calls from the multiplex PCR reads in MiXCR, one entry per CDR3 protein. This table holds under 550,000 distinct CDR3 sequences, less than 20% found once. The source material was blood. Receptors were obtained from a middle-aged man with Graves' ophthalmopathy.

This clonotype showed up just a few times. The CDR3 sequence: CASSDMGNTEAFF. DNA of the CDR3: TGTGCCAGCAGTGACATGGGGAACACTGAAGCTTTCTTT. The chain combines TRBV2 with TRBJ1-1; D unclear. This CDR3 is built from 13 residues. The V end lost 3 bases, the J end lost 1 base, and 6 bases lay between the germline ends. CDR1 is SNHLY, CDR2 FYNNEI, per germline. Drawing the rest from reference TRBV2 and TRBJ1-1, the complete variable domain is EPEVTQTPSHQVTQMGQEVILRCVPISNHLYFYWYRQILGQKVEFLVSFYNNEISEKSEIFDDQFSVERPDGSNFTLKIRSTKLEDSAMYFCASSDMGNTEAFFGQGTRLTVV.

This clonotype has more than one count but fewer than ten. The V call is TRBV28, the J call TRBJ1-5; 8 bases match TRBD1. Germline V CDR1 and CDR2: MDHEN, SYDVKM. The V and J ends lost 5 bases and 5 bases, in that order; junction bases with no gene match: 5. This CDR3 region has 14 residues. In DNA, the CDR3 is TGTGCCAGCAGTCTAAGGACAGGGTATCAGCCCCAGCATTTT. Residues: CASSLRTGYQPQHF.

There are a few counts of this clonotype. CDR3 DNA: TGTGCCAGCAGCCGACAGTATTACTCCTACGAGCAGTACTTC. Amino acid sequence: CASSRQYYSYEQYF. The chain uses TRBV6-1 and TRBJ2-7, with D possibly TRBD1 on 5 matching bases. V lost 6 bases and J lost 0, with 12 bases in between. This CDR3 comprises 14 residues. CDR1 MNHNS and CDR2 SASEGT come from the germline V gene.

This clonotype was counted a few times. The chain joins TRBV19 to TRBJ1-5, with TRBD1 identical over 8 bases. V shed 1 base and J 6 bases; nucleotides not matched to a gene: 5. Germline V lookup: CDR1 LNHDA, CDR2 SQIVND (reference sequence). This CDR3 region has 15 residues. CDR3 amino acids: CASSIADRGSQPQHF. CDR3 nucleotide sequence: TGTGCCAGTAGTATAGCCGACAGGGGTTCTCAGCCCCAGCATTTT.

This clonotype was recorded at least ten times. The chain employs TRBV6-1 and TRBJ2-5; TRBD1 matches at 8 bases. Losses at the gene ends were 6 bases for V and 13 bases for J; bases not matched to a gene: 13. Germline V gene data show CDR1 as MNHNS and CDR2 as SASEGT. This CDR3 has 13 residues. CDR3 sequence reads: CASSTGTGGVRYF. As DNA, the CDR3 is TGTGCCAGCAGCACCGGGACAGGAGGGGTGAGGTACTTC.

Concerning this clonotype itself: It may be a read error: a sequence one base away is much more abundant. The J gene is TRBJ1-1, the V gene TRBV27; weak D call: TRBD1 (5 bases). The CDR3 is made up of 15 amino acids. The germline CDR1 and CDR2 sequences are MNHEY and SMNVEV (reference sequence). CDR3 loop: CASSKDTGMNTETFF. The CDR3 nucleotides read TGTGCCAGCAGTAAGGACACGGGAATGAACACTGAAACTTTCTTT.

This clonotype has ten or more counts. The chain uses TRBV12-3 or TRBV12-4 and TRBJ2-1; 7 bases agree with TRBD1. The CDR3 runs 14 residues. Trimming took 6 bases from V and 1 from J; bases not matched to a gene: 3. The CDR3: CASSRDRSYNEQFF. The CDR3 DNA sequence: TGTGCCAGCAGCCGGGACAGATCCTACAATGAGCAGTTCTTC.

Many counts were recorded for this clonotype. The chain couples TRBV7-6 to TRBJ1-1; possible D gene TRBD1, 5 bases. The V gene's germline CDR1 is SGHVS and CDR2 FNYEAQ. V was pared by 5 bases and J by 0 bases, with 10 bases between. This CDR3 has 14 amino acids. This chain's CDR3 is CASSVDSVNTEAFF. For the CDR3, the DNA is TGTGCCAGCAGCGTCGACAGTGTGAACACTGAAGCTTTCTTT.

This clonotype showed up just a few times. The CDR3 spells CASSWTGHSGNTIYF. The CDR3 nucleotides are TGTGCCAGCAGCTGGACAGGGCACTCTGGAAACACCATATATTTT. The rearrangement joins TRBV12-3 or TRBV12-4 to TRBJ1-3; 8 nucleotides line up with TRBD1. The V gene end was trimmed by 6 bases and the J gene end by 0 bases; junction bases not matched to a gene: 4. CDR3 length: 15 residues.

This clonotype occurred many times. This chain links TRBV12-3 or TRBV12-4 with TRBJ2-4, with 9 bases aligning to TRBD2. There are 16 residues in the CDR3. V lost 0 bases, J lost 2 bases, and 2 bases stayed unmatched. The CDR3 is CASSLASGGSKNIQYF. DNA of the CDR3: TGTGCCAGCAGTTTAGCTAGCGGGGGATCCAAAAACATTCAGTACTTC.

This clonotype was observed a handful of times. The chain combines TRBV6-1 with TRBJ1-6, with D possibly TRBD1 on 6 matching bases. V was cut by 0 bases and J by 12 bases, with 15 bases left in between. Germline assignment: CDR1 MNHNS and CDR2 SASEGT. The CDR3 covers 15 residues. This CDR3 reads CASSEAYREIGPLHF. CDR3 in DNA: TGTGCCAGCAGTGAAGCGTACAGGGAAATCGGACCCCTCCACTTT.

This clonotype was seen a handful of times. CDR3 region: CASTSAVGSYEQYF. Written as DNA, the CDR3 is TGTGCCAGCACCAGTGCGGTGGGTTCCTACGAGCAGTACTTC. The V call is TRBV6-1, the J call TRBJ2-7; no clear D. The germline V gene encodes CDR1 MNHNS and CDR2 SASEGT. Trimming removed 7 bases from V and 1 base from J, with 14 bases in between. This CDR3 is 14 amino acids long.

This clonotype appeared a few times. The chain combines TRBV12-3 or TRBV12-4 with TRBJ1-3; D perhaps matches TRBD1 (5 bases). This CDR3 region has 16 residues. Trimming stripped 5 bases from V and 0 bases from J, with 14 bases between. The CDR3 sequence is CASSRSQGPSGNTIYF. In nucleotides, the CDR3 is TGTGCCAGCAGTCGGAGCCAGGGCCCCTCTGGAAACACCATATATTTT.

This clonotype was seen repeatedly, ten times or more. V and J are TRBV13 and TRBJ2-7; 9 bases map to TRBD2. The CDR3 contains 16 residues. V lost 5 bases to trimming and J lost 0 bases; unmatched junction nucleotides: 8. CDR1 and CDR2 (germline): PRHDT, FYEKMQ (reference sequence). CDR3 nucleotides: TGTGCCAGCAGCCCCCGGCTAGCGGGAAGCTCCTACGAGCAGTACTTC. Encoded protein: CASSPRLAGSSYEQYF.

Here the CDR3 reads CASSFLFGRRDSPLHF. The CDR3 coding sequence is TGTGCCAGCAGCTTCCTTTTCGGACGAAGAGATTCACCCCTCCACTTT. The chain employs TRBV7-8 and TRBJ1-6; no definite D call. This CDR3 has 16 amino acids. V lost 3 bases, J lost 8 bases, and 17 bases lay in between. From germline, CDR1 is SGHVS and CDR2 FQNEAQ.

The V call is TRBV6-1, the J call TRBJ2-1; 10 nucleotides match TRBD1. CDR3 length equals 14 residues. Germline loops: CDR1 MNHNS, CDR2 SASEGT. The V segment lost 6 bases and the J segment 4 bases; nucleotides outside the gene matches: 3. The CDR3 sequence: CASRPGQGYNEQFF. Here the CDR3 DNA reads TGTGCCAGCAGACCGGGACAGGGGTACAATGAGCAGTTCTTC.

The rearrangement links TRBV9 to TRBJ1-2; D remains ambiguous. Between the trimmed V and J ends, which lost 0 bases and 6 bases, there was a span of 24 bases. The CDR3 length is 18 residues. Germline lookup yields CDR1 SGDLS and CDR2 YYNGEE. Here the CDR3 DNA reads TGTGCCAGCAGCGTAGCGGCTTTTTTAGTGACGGAGGAGAATGGCTACACCTTC. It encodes CASSVAAFLVTEENGYTF.

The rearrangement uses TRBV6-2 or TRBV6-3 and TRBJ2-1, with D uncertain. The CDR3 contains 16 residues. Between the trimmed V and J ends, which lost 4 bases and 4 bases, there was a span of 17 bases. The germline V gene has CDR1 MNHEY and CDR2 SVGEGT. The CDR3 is CASSSNGAAFYNEQFF. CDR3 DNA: TGTGCCAGCAGTTCAAATGGCGCGGCCTTTTACAATGAGCAGTTCTTC.

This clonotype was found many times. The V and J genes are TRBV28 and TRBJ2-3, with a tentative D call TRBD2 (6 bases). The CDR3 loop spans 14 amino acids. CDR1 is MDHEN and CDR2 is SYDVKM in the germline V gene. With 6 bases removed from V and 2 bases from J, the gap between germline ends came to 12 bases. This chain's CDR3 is CASSPLAPTDTQYF. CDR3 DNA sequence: TGTGCCAGCAGCCCACTAGCTCCCACAGATACGCAGTATTTT.

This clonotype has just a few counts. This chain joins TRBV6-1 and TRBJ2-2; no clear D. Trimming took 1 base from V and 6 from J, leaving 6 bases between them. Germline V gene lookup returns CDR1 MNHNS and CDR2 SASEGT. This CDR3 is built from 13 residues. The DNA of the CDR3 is TGTGCCAGCAGTGAAGTAATAGCCGGGGAGCTGTTTTTT. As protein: CASSEVIAGELFF.

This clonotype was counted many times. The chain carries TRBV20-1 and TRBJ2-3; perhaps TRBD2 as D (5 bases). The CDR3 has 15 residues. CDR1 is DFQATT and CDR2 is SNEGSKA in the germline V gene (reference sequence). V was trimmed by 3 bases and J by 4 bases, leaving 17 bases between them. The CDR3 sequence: CSARSLRDSADTQYF. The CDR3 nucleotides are TGCAGTGCTAGGTCCCTCCGGGATAGTGCAGATACGCAGTATTTT.

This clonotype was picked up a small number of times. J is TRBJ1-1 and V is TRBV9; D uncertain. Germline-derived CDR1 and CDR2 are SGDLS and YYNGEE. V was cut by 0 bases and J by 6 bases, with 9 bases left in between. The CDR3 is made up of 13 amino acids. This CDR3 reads CASSVVSGSEAFF. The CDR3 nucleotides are TGTGCCAGCAGCGTAGTGTCCGGATCTGAAGCTTTCTTT.

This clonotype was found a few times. The DNA of the CDR3 is TGCAGTGCTAGAGGTCCTCGCGGCCCTTACAATGAGCAGTTCTTC. It specifies CSARGPRGPYNEQFF. The rearrangement joins TRBV20-1 to TRBJ2-1; no clear D gene. The CDR3 covers 15 residues. The V end lost 1 base, the J end lost 4 bases, and 14 bases lay between the germline ends. CDR1 and CDR2 from the germline V gene are DFQATT and SNEGSKA (reference sequence).

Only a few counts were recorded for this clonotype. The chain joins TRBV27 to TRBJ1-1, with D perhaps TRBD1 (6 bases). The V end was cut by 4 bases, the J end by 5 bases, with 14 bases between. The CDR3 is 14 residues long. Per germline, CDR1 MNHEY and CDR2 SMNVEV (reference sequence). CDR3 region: CASSSTGLETEAFF. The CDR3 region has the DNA TGTGCCAGCAGTTCGACAGGTCTAGAGACTGAAGCTTTCTTT.

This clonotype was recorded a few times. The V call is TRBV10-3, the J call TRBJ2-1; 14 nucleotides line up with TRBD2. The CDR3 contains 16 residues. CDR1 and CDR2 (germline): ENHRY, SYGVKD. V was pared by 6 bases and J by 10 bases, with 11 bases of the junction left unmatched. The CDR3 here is CAISPAGTSGRNEQFF. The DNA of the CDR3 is TGTGCCATCAGCCCGGCAGGGACTAGCGGGAGAAACGAGCAGTTCTTC.

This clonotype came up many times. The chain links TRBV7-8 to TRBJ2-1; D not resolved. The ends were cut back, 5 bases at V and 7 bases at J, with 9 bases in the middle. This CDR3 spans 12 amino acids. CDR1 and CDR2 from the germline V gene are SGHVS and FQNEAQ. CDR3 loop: CASSEEWNEQFF. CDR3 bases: TGTGCCAGCAGCGAAGAATGGAATGAGCAGTTCTTC.

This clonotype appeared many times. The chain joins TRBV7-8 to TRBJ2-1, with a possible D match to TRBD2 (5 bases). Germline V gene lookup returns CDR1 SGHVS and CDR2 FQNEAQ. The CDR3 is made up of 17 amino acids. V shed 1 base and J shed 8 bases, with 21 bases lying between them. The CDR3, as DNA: TGTGCCAGCAGCTTAGTTACGGCTCAGCGGCCGAGGGATGAGCAGTTCTTC. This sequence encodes CASSLVTAQRPRDEQFF. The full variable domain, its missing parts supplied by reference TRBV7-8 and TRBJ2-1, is GAGVSQSPRYKVAKRGQDVALRCDPISGHVSLFWYQQALGQGPEFLTYFQNEAQLDKSGLPSDRFFAERPEGSVSTLKIQRTQQEDSAVYLCASSLVTAQRPRDEQFFGPGTRLTVL.

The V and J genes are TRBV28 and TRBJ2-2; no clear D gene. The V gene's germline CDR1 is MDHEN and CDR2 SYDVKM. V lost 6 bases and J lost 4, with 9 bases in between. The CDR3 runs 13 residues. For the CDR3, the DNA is TGTGCCAGCAGCCTATTTCCCACCGGGGAGCTGTTTTTT. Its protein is CASSLFPTGELFF.